Presented here are 9 T cell receptor beta chains from one specimen sequenced in a study of a mutant IDH1 vaccine in newly diagnosed glioma. Assay used: immunoSEQ multiplex PCR; TCRdb lists only in-frame clones, some missing. There are tens of thousands of clones in the sample; around 90% occur only once, and 18% lies in the top ten. Sample time point: baseline, week 1 (first vaccination visit). As to treatment: pre-vaccination baseline after standard-of-care therapy. The specimen was PBMCs, collected from a glioma patient treated with radiotherapy, temozolomide or both. The receptors derive from a man between 18 and 35 years old with glioma.

The V and J genes are TRBV28 and TRBJ2-7, with 7 bases lining up with TRBD2. The germline CDR1 and CDR2 sequences are MDHEN and SYDVKM. After removal of 5 bases from V and 0 bases from J, the junction contained 7 bases not matched to a gene. CDR3 length: 15 residues. This CDR3 is CASSQSGVSSYEQYF. CDR3 bases: TGTGCCAGCAGTCAGAGCGGGGTAAGCTCCTACGAGCAGTACTTC.

This clone is medium-sized by share. The V and J genes are TRBV11-3 and TRBJ2-7; the match to TRBD2 covers 11 bases. Germline CDR1 reads SGHNT; CDR2 reads YENEEA. Trimming cost V 4 bases and J 2 bases; bases outside gene matches: 7. CDR3 length: 16 amino acids. The CDR3 DNA follows: TGTGCCAGCAGCTCTGGGACTAGCGGAGACCCCTACGAGCAGTACTTC. Protein sequence: CASSSGTSGDPYEQYF.

V gene TRBV2 combines with J gene TRBJ2-7; TRBD1 is a possible D gene (6 bases). The V end was cut by 2 bases, the J end by 2 bases, with 13 bases between. This CDR3 is built from 15 residues. From germline, CDR1 is SNHLY and CDR2 FYNNEI. CDR3 DNA: TGTGCCAGCAGTGAAACAGTCCGACAGGCCTACGAGCAGTACTTC. Its protein is CASSETVRQAYEQYF.

The chain is built from TRBV20-1 and TRBJ1-5, with D maybe TRBD1 (5 bases). Trimming shortened V by 1 base and J by 11 bases, and 9 bases separated the two germline ends. The CDR3 consists of 11 residues. Per the germline V gene, CDR1 is DFQATT and CDR2 is SNEGSKA (reference sequence). CDR3 loop: CSARGAGAQHF. The CDR3 nucleotides are TGCAGTGCTAGAGGCGCGGGGGCCCAGCATTTT.

The gene calls are TRBV9 and TRBJ2-5; TRBD1 or TRBD2 may be the D gene (6 bases each). The CDR3 consists of 16 residues. Germline V gene lookup returns CDR1 SGDLS and CDR2 YYNGEE. V was shortened by 0 bases and J by 5 bases, with 17 bases between the two germline ends. The CDR3 sequence is CASSVAPRGGVETQYF. DNA of the CDR3: TGTGCCAGCAGCGTAGCACCCAGGGGCGGGGTGGAGACCCAGTACTTC. The full variable domain, with the rest looked up from reference TRBV9 and TRBJ2-5, is DSGVTQTPKHLITATGQRVTLRCSPRSGDLSVYWYQQSLDQGLQFLIQYYNGEERAKGNILERFSAQQFPDLHSELNLSSLELGDSALYFCASSVAPRGGVETQYFGPGTRLLVL.

The chain recombines TRBV6-4 with TRBJ1-5; D might be TRBD1 (5 bases). The V gene's germline CDR1 is MRHNA and CDR2 SNTAGT. The CDR3 spans 13 residues. V gave up 5 bases and J gave up 4 bases, with 9 bases separating them. This CDR3 is CASSRDGNQPQHF. CDR3 bases: TGTGCCAGCAGTCGGGACGGAAATCAGCCCCAGCATTTT.

The chain is built from TRBV7-9 and TRBJ1-5, with D uncertain. Germline CDR1 SEHNR, CDR2 FQNEAQ (reference sequence). CDR3 size: 13 residues. V was pared by 1 base and J by 2 bases, with 3 bases between. The CDR3 DNA is TGTGCCAGCAGCTTAGACGGCAATCAGCCCCAGCATTTT. This encodes CASSLDGNQPQHF.

The J gene is TRBJ2-5, the V gene TRBV7-2; 8 bases fit TRBD1. Germline CDR1 is SGHTA and CDR2 is FQGNSA. Trimming took 1 base from V and 1 from J; bases not matched to a gene: 8. This CDR3 is built from 17 residues. The CDR3 protein is CASSLEVVGTGQETQYF. CDR3 in DNA: TGTGCCAGCAGCTTAGAAGTTGTCGGGACAGGCCAAGAGACCCAGTACTTC.

The chain employs TRBV2 and TRBJ2-2; 7 bases agree with TRBD1. V gave up 8 bases and J gave up 8 bases; unmatched junction bases: 5. This CDR3 has 12 amino acids. CDR1 is SNHLY and CDR2 is FYNNEI in the germline V gene. This chain's CDR3 is CASRDSPGELFF. As DNA, the CDR3 is TGTGCCAGCCGGGACAGTCCGGGGGAGCTGTTTTTT.